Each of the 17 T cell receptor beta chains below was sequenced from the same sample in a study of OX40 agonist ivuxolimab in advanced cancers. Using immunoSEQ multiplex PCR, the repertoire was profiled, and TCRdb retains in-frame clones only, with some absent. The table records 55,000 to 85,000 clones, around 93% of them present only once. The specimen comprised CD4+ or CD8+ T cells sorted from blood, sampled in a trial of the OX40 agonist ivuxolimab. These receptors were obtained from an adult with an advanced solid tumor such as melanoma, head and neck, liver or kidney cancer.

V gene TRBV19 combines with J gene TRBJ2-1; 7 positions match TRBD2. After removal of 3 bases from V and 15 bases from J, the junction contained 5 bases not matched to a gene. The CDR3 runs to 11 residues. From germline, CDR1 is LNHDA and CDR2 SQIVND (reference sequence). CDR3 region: CASSIGRVLFF. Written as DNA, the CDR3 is TGTGCCAGTAGTATTGGGAGGGTTCTGTTCTTC.

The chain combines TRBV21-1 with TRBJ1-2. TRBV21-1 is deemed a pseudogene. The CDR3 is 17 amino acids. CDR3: CASSKKTRQNPFYGYTF. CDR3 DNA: TGTGCCAGCAGCAAAAAGACGAGGCAGAACCCCTTCTATGGCTACACCTTC.

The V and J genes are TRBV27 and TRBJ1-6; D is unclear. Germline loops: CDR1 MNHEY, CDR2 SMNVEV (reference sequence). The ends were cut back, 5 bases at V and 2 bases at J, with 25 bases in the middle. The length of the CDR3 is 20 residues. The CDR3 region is CASSPISVTDYSAYNSPLHF. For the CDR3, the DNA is TGTGCCAGCAGTCCCATCTCCGTTACCGATTACAGCGCCTATAATTCACCCCTCCACTTT.

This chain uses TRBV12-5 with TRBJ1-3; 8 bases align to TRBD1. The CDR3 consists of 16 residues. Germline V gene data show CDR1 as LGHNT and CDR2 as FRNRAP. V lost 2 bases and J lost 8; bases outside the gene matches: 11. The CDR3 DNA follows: TGTGCTAGTGGTTTGCCTAGACAGGGGTATATTGACACCATATATTTT. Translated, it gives CASGLPRQGYIDTIYF.

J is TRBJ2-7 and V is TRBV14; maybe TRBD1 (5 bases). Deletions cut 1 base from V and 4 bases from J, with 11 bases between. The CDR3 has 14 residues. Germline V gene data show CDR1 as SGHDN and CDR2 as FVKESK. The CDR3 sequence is CASSQAGIPYEQYF. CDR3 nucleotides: TGTGCCAGCAGCCAAGCAGGGATCCCGTACGAGCAGTACTTC.

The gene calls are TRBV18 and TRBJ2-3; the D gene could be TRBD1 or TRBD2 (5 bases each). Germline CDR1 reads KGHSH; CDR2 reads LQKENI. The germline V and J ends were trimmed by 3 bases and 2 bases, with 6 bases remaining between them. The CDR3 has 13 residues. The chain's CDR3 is CASSPGTTDTQYF. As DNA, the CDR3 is TGTGCCAGCTCACCCGGGACCACAGATACGCAGTATTTT.

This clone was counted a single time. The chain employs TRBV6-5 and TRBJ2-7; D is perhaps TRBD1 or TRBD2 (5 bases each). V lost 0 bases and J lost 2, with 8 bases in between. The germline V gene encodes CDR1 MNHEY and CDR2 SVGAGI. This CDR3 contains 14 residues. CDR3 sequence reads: CASSYSGRTYEQYF. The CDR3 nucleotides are TGTGCCAGCAGTTACTCGGGACGGACCTACGAGCAGTACTTC.

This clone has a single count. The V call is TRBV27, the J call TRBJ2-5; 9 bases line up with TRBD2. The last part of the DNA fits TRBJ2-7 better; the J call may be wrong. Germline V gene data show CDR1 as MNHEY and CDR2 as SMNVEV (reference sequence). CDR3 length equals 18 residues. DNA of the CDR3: TGTGCCAGCAGTAAACCCCTCGGCCCGGGGACTAGCTACTACGAGCAGTACTTC. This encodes CASSKPLGPGTSYYEQYF.

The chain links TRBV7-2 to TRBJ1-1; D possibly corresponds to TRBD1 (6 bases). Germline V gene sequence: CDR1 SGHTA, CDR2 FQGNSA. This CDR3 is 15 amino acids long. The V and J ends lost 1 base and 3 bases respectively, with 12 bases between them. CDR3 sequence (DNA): TGTGCCAGCAGCTTAGGGACAGTCGGTGACACTGAAGCTTTCTTT. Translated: CASSLGTVGDTEAFF.

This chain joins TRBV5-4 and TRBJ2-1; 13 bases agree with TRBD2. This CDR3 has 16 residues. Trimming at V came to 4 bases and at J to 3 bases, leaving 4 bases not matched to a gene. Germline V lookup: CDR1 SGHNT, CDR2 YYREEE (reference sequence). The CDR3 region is CASSLRTSGSYNEQFF. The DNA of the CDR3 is TGTGCCAGCAGCCTTAGGACTAGCGGGAGCTACAATGAGCAGTTCTTC.

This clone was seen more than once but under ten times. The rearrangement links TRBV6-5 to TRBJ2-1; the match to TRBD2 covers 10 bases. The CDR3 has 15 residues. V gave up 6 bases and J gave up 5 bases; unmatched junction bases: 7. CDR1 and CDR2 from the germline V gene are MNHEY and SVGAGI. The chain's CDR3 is CASRPGLAMNNEQFF. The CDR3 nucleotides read TGTGCCAGCAGGCCGGGACTAGCGATGAACAATGAGCAGTTCTTC.

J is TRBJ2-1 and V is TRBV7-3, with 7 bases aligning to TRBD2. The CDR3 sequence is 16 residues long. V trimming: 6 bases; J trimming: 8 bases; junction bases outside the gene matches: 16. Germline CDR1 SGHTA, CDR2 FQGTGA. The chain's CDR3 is CASRLMPSGTPDEQFF. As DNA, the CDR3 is TGTGCCAGCAGGCTAATGCCAAGCGGGACCCCCGATGAGCAGTTCTTC.

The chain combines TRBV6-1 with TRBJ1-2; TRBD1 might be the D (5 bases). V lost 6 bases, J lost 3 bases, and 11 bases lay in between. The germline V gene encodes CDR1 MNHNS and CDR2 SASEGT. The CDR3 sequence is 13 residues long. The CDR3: CASRLGQDYGYTF. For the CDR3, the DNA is TGTGCCAGCAGGTTGGGGCAGGACTATGGCTACACCTTC.

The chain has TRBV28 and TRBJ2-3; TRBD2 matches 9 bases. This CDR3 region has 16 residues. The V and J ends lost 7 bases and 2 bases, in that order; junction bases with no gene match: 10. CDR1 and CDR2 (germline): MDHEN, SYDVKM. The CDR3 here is CASTPTLAGVTDTQYF. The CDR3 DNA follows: TGTGCCAGCACCCCCACCTTAGCGGGAGTCACAGATACGCAGTATTTT.

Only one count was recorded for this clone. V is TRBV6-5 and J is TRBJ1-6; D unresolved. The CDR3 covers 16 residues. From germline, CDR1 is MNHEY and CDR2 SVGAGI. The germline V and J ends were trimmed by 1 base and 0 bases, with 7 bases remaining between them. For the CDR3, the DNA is TGTGCCAGCAGTTACTTGGCAAGCTCCTATAATTCACCCCTCCACTTT. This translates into CASSYLASSYNSPLHF.

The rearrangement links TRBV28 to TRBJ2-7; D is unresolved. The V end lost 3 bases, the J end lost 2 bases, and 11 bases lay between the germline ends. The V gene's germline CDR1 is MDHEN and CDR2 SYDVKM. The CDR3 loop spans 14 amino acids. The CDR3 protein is CASSFVILPYEQYF. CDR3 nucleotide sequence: TGTGCCAGCAGTTTCGTCATTCTTCCCTACGAGCAGTACTTC.

Written as DNA, the CDR3 is TGTGCCAGCAGCTACGAGCAGGGGCGGACGGGAGATACGCAGTATTTT. This sequence encodes CASSYEQGRTGDTQYF. The chain employs TRBV11-2 and TRBJ2-3; D perhaps matches TRBD1 (6 bases). The germline CDR1 and CDR2 sequences are SGHAT and FQNNGV. The CDR3 covers 16 residues. V gave up 4 bases and J gave up 5 bases, with 19 bases separating them.